Sequencing of this T cell receptor (beta chain) was carried out in a study of T cells after yellow fever vaccination. The overall study: Each low-cell-number fraction was prepared by means of SMART-Seq v4 Ultra Low Input.

The CDR3 extends over 15 amino acids. V lost 5 bases, J lost 0 bases, and 14 bases lay in between. CDR1 and CDR2 (germline): SGHVS, FNYEAQ. Broader study findings: Peaking faster, on day 5 versus 15, the secondary response was nonetheless weaker.

This clonotype was counted many times. Antigen unknown. Via MiXCR, TCRdb re-called the 5' RACE reads, giving one row per CDR3 protein. The profile shows some 500,000 distinct CDR3 sequences, roughly 13% of them singletons. This sample comprised PBMCs, obtained on the day of the yellow fever booster vaccination. This chain uses TRBV7-6 with TRBJ2-7; D gene uncertain. The receptor's source is a man younger than 40 who received the YFV17D yellow fever vaccine. In DNA, the CDR3 is TGTGCCAGCAGCCCAGACGCAGGCCGCTCCTACGAGCAGTACTTC. Its translation: CASSPDAGRSYEQYF.